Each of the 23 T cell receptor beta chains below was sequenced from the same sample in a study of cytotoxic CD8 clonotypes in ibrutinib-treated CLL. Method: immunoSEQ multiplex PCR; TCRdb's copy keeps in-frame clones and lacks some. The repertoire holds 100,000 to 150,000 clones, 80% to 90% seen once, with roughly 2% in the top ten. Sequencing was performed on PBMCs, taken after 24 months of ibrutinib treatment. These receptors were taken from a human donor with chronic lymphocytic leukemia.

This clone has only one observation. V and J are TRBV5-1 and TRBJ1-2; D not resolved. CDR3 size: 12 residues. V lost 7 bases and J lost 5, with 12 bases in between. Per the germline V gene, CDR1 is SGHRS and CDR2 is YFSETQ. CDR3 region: CASASAAYGYTF. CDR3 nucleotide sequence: TGCGCCAGCGCATCGGCAGCTTATGGCTACACCTTC. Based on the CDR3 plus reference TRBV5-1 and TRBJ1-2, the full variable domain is KAGVTQTPRYLIKTRGQQVTLSCSPISGHRSVSWYQQTPGQGLQFLFEYFSETQRNKGNFPGRFSGRQFSNSRSEMNVSTLELGDSALYLCASASAAYGYTFGSGTRLTVV.

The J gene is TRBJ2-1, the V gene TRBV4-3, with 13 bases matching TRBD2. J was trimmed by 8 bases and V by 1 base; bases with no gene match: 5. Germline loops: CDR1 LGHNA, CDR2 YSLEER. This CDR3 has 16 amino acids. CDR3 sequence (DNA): TGCGCCAGCAGCCAAGGAAGTGGACTAGCGGGAGATGAGCAGTTCTTC. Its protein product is CASSQGSGLAGDEQFF.

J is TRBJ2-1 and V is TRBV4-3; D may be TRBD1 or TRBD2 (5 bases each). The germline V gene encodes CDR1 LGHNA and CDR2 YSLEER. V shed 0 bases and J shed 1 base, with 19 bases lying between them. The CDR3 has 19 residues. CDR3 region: CASSQDGESWGSSYNEQFF. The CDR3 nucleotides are TGCGCCAGCAGCCAAGATGGGGAATCGTGGGGGTCTTCCTACAATGAGCAGTTCTTC.

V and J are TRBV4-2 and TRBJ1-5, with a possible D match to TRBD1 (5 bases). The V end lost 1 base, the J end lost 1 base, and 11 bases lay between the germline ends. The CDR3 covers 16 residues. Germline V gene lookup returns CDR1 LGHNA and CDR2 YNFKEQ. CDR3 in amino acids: CASSQVLQGSNQPQHF. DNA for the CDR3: TGTGCCAGCAGCCAAGTTTTGCAGGGCAGCAATCAGCCCCAGCATTTT.

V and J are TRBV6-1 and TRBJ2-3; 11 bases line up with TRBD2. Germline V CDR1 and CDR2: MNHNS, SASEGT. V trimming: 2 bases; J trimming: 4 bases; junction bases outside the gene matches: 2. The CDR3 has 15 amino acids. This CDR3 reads CASSELAGGPDTQYF. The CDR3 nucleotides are TGTGCCAGCAGTGAACTAGCGGGAGGCCCAGATACGCAGTATTTT.

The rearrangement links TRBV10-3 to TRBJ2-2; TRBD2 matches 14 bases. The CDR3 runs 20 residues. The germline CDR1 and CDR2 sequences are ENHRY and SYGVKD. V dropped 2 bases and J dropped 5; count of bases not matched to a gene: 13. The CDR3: CAISEPSSTSGRAGTGELFF. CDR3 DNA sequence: TGTGCCATCAGTGAGCCATCCTCGACTAGCGGGAGGGCTGGAACCGGGGAGCTGTTTTTT.

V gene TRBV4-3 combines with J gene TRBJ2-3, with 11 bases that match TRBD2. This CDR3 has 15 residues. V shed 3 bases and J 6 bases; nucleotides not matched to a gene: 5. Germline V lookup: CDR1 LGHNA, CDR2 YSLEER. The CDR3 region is CASSQTLAGGDTQYF. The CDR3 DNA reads TGCGCCAGCAGCCAGACCCTAGCGGGGGGCGATACGCAGTATTTT.

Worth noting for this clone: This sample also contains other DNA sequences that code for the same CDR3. As DNA, the CDR3 is TGTGCCAGCTCACCTCAGGACATTTCGGGAAACACCATATATTTT. As protein: CASSPQDISGNTIYF. The rearrangement joins TRBV18 to TRBJ1-3; a weak D match, TRBD1 (5 bases). CDR3 size: 15 residues. Germline CDR1 reads KGHSH; CDR2 reads LQKENI. Trimming cost V 3 bases and J 4 bases, with 13 bases left between them.

In DNA form, the CDR3 reads TGCAGTGCTAGAGATTTAAGTACCCTCCACTTT. It translates to CSARDLSTLHF. J is TRBJ1-6 and V is TRBV20-1; D not certain. Germline values: CDR1 DFQATT, CDR2 SNEGSKA (reference sequence). The CDR3 contains 11 residues. V dropped 0 bases and J dropped 14 bases, with 8 bases sitting between them.

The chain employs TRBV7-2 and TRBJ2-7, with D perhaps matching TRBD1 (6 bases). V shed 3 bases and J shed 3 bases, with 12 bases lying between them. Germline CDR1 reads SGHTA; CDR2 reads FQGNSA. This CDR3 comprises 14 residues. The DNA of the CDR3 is TGTGCCAGCAGCTTGGGACAAGGGGACTACGAGCAGTACTTC. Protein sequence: CASSLGQGDYEQYF.

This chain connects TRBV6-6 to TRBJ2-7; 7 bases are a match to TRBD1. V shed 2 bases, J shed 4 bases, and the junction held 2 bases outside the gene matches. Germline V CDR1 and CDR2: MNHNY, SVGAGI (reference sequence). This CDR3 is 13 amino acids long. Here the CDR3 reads CASSYEDRYEQYF. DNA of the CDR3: TGTGCCAGCAGTTACGAGGACAGGTACGAGCAGTACTTC.

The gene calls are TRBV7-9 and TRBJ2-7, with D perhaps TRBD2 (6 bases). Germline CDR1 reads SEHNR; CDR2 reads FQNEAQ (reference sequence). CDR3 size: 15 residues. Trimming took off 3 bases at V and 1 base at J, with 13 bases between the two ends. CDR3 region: CASSFRDGSSYEQYF. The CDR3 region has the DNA TGTGCCAGCAGCTTCCGGGACGGGAGTTCCTACGAGCAGTACTTC.

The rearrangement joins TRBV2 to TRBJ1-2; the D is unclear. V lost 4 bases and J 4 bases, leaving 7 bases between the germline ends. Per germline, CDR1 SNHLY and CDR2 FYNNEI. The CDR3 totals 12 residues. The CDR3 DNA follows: TGTGCCAGCAGTGCGAACGTCTATGGCTACACCTTC. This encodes CASSANVYGYTF. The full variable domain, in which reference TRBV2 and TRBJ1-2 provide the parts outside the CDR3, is EPEVTQTPSHQVTQMGQEVILRCVPISNHLYFYWYRQILGQKVEFLVSFYNNEISEKSEIFDDQFSVERPDGSNFTLKIRSTKLEDSAMYFCASSANVYGYTFGSGTRLTVV.

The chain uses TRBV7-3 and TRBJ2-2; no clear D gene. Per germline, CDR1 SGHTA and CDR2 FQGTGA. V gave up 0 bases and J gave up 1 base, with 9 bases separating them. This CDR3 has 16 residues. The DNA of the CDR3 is TGTGCCAGCAGCTTAACACGGACCGAGAACACCGGGGAGCTGTTTTTT. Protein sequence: CASSLTRTENTGELFF.

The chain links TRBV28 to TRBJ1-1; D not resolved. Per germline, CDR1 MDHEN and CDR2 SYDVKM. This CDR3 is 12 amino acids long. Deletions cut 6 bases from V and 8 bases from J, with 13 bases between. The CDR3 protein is CASRSFSLEAFF. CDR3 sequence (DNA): TGTGCCAGCAGATCCTTTTCGCTCGAAGCTTTCTTT.

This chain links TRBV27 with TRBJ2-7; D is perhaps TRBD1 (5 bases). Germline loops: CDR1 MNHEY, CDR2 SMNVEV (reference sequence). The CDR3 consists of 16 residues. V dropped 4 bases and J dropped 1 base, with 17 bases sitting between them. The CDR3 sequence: CASSSVGQGMSYEQYF. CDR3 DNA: TGTGCCAGCAGTTCCGTTGGGCAGGGCATGTCCTACGAGCAGTACTTC.

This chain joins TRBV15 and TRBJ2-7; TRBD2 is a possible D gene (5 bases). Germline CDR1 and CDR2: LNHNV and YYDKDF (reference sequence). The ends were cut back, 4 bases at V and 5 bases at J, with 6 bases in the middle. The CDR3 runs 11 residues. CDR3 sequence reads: CATSNGNEQYF. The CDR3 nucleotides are TGTGCCACCAGCAACGGGAACGAGCAGTACTTC.

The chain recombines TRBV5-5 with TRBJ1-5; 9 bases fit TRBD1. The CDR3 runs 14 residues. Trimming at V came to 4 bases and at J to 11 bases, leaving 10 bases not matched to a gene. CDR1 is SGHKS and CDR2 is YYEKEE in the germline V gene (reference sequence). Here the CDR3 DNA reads TGTGCCAGCAGCCAAGCCGGGACAGGGTTGGCCCAGCATTTT. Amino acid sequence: CASSQAGTGLAQHF.

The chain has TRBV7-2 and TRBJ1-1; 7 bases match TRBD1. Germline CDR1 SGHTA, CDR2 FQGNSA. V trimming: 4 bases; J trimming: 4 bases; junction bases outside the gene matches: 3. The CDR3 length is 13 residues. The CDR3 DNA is TGTGCCAGCAGCTCACACAGGGGCACTGAAGCTTTCTTT. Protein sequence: CASSSHRGTEAFF.

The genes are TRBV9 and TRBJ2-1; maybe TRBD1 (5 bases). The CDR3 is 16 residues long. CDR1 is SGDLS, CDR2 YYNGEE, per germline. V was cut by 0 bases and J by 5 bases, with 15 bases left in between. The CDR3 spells CASSVAPLTRDNEQFF. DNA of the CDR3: TGTGCCAGCAGCGTAGCTCCTTTAACCAGGGACAATGAGCAGTTCTTC. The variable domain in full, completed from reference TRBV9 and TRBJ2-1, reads DSGVTQTPKHLITATGQRVTLRCSPRSGDLSVYWYQQSLDQGLQFLIQYYNGEERAKGNILERFSAQQFPDLHSELNLSSLELGDSALYFCASSVAPLTRDNEQFFGPGTRLTVL.

The CDR3 DNA follows: TGTGCCAGCAGCCTGACAGGCTACGAGCAGTACTTC. Translation gives CASSLTGYEQYF. The chain joins TRBV11-2 to TRBJ2-7, with D perhaps matching TRBD1 (6 bases). Germline assignment: CDR1 SGHAT and CDR2 FQNNGV. Trimming removed 5 bases at V and 3 bases at J, with 8 bases between. This CDR3 has 12 amino acids. Supplemented by reference TRBV11-2 and TRBJ2-7, the full variable domain reads EAGVAQSPRYKIIEKRQSVAFWCNPISGHATLYWYQQILGQGPKLLIQFQNNGVVDDSQLPKDRFSAERLKGVDSTLKIQPAKLEDSAVYLCASSLTGYEQYFGPGTRLTVT.

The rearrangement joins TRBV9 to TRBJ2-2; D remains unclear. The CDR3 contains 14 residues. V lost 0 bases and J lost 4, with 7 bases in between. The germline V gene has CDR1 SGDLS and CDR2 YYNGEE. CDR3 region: CASSVVYSTGELFF. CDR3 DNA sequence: TGTGCCAGCAGCGTAGTGTACAGCACCGGGGAGCTGTTTTTT.

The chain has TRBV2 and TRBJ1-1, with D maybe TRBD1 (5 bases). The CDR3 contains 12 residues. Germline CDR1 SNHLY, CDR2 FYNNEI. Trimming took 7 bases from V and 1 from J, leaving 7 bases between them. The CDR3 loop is CASNGGNTEAFF. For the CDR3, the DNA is TGTGCCAGCAACGGGGGGAACACTGAAGCTTTCTTT.